This T cell receptor beta chain was identified during a study of cytomegalovirus exposure and HLA in healthy donors. As to this clone: Its antigen is as yet unknown.

PCR primers comprised 60 Vbeta and 13 Jbeta primers. Assay used: immunoSEQ multiplex PCR; TCRdb lists only in-frame clones, some missing. The sample carries some 180,000 clones, over 75% recorded once. Study-level findings and limits: Follow-up analysis later connected one missense variant in DCLRE1C with trimming of TCR beta V- and J-genes.

The CDR3 spans 16 residues. The V gene's germline CDR1 is SGHVS and CDR2 FQNEAQ. V dropped 5 bases and J dropped 5; count of bases not matched to a gene: 9. V is TRBV7-8 and J is TRBJ2-7, with TRBD2 identical over 13 bases. The sample consisted of PBMCs. The sequence came from a girl less than two years old in good health and CMV-seronegative. DNA of the CDR3: TGTGCCAGCAGCCCAAGCGCGGGACTAGCGGGACACGAGCAGTACTTC. Its protein product is CASSPSAGLAGHEQYF.